Each of the 28 T cell receptor beta chains below was sequenced from the same sample in a study of T cell responses to AZD1222 COVID-19 vaccine. Libraries were prepared by immunoSEQ multiplex PCR; TCRdb keeps only in-frame clonotypes and omits some of them. This table holds about 130,000 clones, over 75% found once. This sample comprised peripheral blood, obtained on day 0 of AZD1222 vaccination. Receptors originate from an adult in good health.

The V gene is TRBV30, the J gene TRBJ1-6; unclear D gene. Germline V CDR1 and CDR2: GTSNPN, SVGIG (reference sequence). The CDR3 has 15 amino acids. V lost 1 base to trimming and J lost 3 bases, with 10 bases between them. DNA for the CDR3: TGTGCCTGGAGTGCCTCAGCACTCTATAATTCACCCCTCCACTTT. It is translated as CAWSASALYNSPLHF.

The chain couples TRBV12-3 or TRBV12-4 to TRBJ1-5; no definite D call. The CDR3 consists of 12 residues. The V gene lost 3 bases and the J gene lost 5 bases, with 5 bases spanning the gap. The CDR3 bases are TGTGCCAGCAGTTTCGGGGATCAGCCCCAGCATTTT. It yields the protein CASSFGDQPQHF.

The CDR3, as DNA: TGTGCCAGCAGCCGCGTTGGGACAGGGAATTCACCCCTCCACTTT. Translation: CASSRVGTGNSPLHF. The chain is built from TRBV7-2 and TRBJ1-6, with TRBD1 matching over 9 bases. V trimming: 5 bases; J trimming: 7 bases; junction bases outside the gene matches: 6. Germline CDR1 is SGHTA and CDR2 is FQGNSA. The CDR3 is 15 amino acids.

The chain couples TRBV15 to TRBJ1-2; D remains unclear. CDR3 length equals 14 residues. Trimming shortened V by 0 bases and J by 3 bases, and 8 bases separated the two germline ends. Per the germline V gene, CDR1 is LNHNV and CDR2 is YYDKDF (reference sequence). CDR3 sequence: CATSRDNNDYGYTF. Here the CDR3 DNA reads TGTGCCACCAGCAGAGATAATAACGACTATGGCTACACCTTC.

The chain has TRBV28 and TRBJ2-7; a weak D match, TRBD2 (6 bases). The germline V gene has CDR1 MDHEN and CDR2 SYDVKM. The ends were cut back, 4 bases at V and 3 bases at J, with 13 bases in the middle. The CDR3 is 14 amino acids. This CDR3 is CASSWAGRDYEQYF. CDR3 in DNA: TGTGCCAGCAGTTGGGCGGGGCGAGACTACGAGCAGTACTTC.

V and J are TRBV3-1 (or the pseudogene TRBV3-2) and TRBJ1-1; 7 bases are shared with TRBD1. The CDR3 sequence is 16 residues long. Germline V gives CDR1 LGHDT, CDR2 YNNKEL (reference sequence). V lost 4 bases, J lost 4 bases, and 12 bases stayed unmatched. CDR3 bases: TGTGCCAGCAGCCTACGGGGTCTACAGGGGATCACTGAAGCTTTCTTT. This sequence encodes CASSLRGLQGITEAFF.

J is TRBJ1-2 and V is TRBV9; no firm D call. The germline V gene encodes CDR1 SGDLS and CDR2 YYNGEE. V dropped 0 bases and J dropped 4 bases, with 10 bases sitting between them. The CDR3 has 14 residues. The CDR3 reads CASSVEGIPYGYTF. The CDR3 DNA follows: TGTGCCAGCAGCGTAGAAGGCATTCCCTATGGCTACACCTTC.

This chain joins TRBV28 and TRBJ1-2, with no clear D. The germline V gene encodes CDR1 MDHEN and CDR2 SYDVKM. This CDR3 is 14 amino acids long. Deletions cut 5 bases from V and 4 bases from J, with 14 bases between. CDR3: CASSPPRTGYGYTF. The CDR3 bases are TGTGCCAGCAGTCCCCCTCGTACTGGCTATGGCTACACCTTC.

This clone showed up just once. In DNA form, the CDR3 reads TGTGCCAGCAGCTTCCACAGGGTCCAAGAGACCCAGTACTTC. It specifies CASSFHRVQETQYF. The chain has TRBV7-2 and TRBJ2-5; TRBD1 is a possible D gene (6 bases). CDR1 and CDR2 (germline): SGHTA, FQGNSA. The length of the CDR3 is 14 residues. V gave up 3 bases and J gave up 1 base, with 9 bases separating them.

The chain couples TRBV7-9 to TRBJ2-7; D tentatively fits TRBD1 or TRBD2 (6 bases each). Trimming took 7 bases from V and 6 from J, leaving 13 bases between them. Germline CDR1 is SEHNR and CDR2 is FQNEAQ (reference sequence). The CDR3 is made up of 12 amino acids. CDR3 residues: CASNSEGGEQYF. The CDR3 DNA reads TGTGCCAGCAACTCAGAGGGGGGCGAGCAGTACTTC.

The chain is built from TRBV27 and TRBJ2-7; 9 bases are shared with TRBD1. The CDR3 contains 15 residues. Trimming removed 6 bases from V and 3 bases from J; junction bases left unmatched: 9. The germline V gene encodes CDR1 MNHEY and CDR2 SMNVEV (reference sequence). CDR3 in amino acids: CASRDIGTGNYEQYF. For the CDR3, the DNA is TGTGCCAGCAGAGATATAGGGACAGGGAACTACGAGCAGTACTTC.

The chain links TRBV4-1 to TRBJ2-5, with 10 bases matching TRBD2. V lost 1 base and J lost 2; bases outside the gene matches: 7. The CDR3 length is 17 residues. Looked up from germline, CDR1 is MGHRA and CDR2 is YSYEKL. CDR3 sequence reads: CASSQVLAGGLQETQYF. The CDR3 DNA sequence: TGCGCCAGCAGCCAAGTGTTAGCGGGGGGATTACAAGAGACCCAGTACTTC.

The rearrangement uses TRBV24-1 and TRBJ1-4; no firm D call. This CDR3 is 16 amino acids long. Germline assignment: CDR1 KGHDR and CDR2 SFDVKD. Between the trimmed V and J ends, which lost 3 bases and 0 bases, there was a span of 10 bases. In nucleotides, the CDR3 is TGTGCCACCAGTGATAATCGGCCGGCAACTAATGAAAAACTGTTTTTT. This translates into CATSDNRPATNEKLFF.

The chain carries TRBV3-1 (or the pseudogene TRBV3-2) and TRBJ1-2, with D hard to call. The CDR3 covers 19 residues. V lost 1 base to trimming and J lost 1 base, with 22 bases between them. Germline CDR1 is LGHDT and CDR2 is YNNKEL (reference sequence). The CDR3 is CASSQVEVASDRVNYGYTF. The CDR3, as DNA: TGTGCCAGCAGCCAAGTAGAAGTGGCCTCCGATAGAGTTAACTATGGCTACACCTTC.

The chain combines TRBV27 with TRBJ2-5, with a possible D match to TRBD2 (7 bases). The CDR3 totals 15 residues. V lost 3 bases to trimming and J lost 5 bases, with 16 bases between them. Germline CDR1 reads MNHEY; CDR2 reads SMNVEV (reference sequence). In nucleotides, the CDR3 is TGTGCCAGCAGTTTGGGTGGCGGGGGCGCGGAGACCCAGTACTTC. The encoded protein is CASSLGGGGAETQYF.

The chain is built from TRBV3-1 (or the pseudogene TRBV3-2) and TRBJ2-7, with 8 bases fitting TRBD1. V trimming: 6 bases; J trimming: 2 bases; junction bases outside the gene matches: 9. CDR1 and CDR2 from the germline V gene are LGHDT and YNNKEL (reference sequence). The CDR3 has 15 residues. CDR3 in DNA: TGTGCCAGCAGGCCCCGACAGGGGAGGACCTACGAGCAGTACTTC. It encodes CASRPRQGRTYEQYF.

In this sample, this clone turned up once. The J gene is TRBJ1-1, the V gene TRBV18; D uncertain. Trimming shortened V by 3 bases and J by 2 bases, and 13 bases separated the two germline ends. The CDR3 has 15 residues. Per germline, CDR1 KGHSH and CDR2 LQKENI. Written as DNA, the CDR3 is TGTGCCAGCTCACCTTTCAATTCGCCCAACACTGAAGCTTTCTTT. Its translation: CASSPFNSPNTEAFF. Filled out from reference TRBV18 and TRBJ1-1, the complete variable domain reads NAGVMQNPRHLVRRRGQEARLRCSPMKGHSHVYWYRQLPEEGLKFMVYLQKENIIDESGMPKERFSAEFPKEGPSILRIQQVVRGDSAAYFCASSPFNSPNTEAFFGQGTRLTVV.

The chain has TRBV5-1 and TRBJ1-2; 9 nucleotides match TRBD1. The CDR3 is made up of 16 amino acids. V dropped 1 base and J dropped 3; count of bases not matched to a gene: 7. Germline CDR1 SGHRS, CDR2 YFSETQ. The CDR3 here is CASSLTGTGSHYGYTF. DNA of the CDR3: TGCGCCAGCAGCTTGACTGGGACAGGGAGTCACTATGGCTACACCTTC.

The chain couples TRBV2 to TRBJ2-7; D is perhaps TRBD1 (6 bases). The CDR3 totals 12 residues. Germline loops: CDR1 SNHLY, CDR2 FYNNEI. V lost 6 bases and J lost 7, with 13 bases in between. This CDR3 reads CASRGRTVEQYF. CDR3 DNA: TGTGCCAGCAGGGGACGGACAGTAGAGCAGTACTTC.

The rearrangement joins TRBV5-4 to TRBJ1-2; tentatively, D is TRBD1 (5 bases). Trimming took 0 bases from V and 6 from J, leaving 21 bases between them. Germline V gives CDR1 SGHNT, CDR2 YYREEE (reference sequence). The CDR3 contains 17 residues. CDR3 region: CASSLEQALFGFDGYTF. Here the CDR3 DNA reads TGTGCCAGCAGCTTGGAACAGGCCCTGTTTGGGTTTGATGGCTACACCTTC.

The chain recombines TRBV5-1 with TRBJ2-5; 9 bases agree with TRBD2. The V gene end was trimmed by 6 bases and the J gene end by 5 bases; junction bases not matched to a gene: 8. This CDR3 contains 14 residues. Germline loops: CDR1 SGHRS, CDR2 YFSETQ. The CDR3 DNA reads TGCGCCAGCACCATGCGGGGGGGCGGCGAGACCCAGTACTTC. Translation gives CASTMRGGGETQYF.

The chain has TRBV10-2 and TRBJ2-7, with D possibly TRBD1 on 6 matching bases. Trimming pared 8 bases from V and 6 bases from J, leaving 8 bases between. This CDR3 comprises 10 residues. Germline CDR1 is WSHSY and CDR2 is SAAADI. The CDR3 DNA reads TGCGCCAGCGGGGGCCTCGAGCAGTACTTC. This sequence encodes CASGGLEQYF.

The genes are TRBV7-2 and TRBJ1-5; D remains ambiguous. Germline values: CDR1 SGHTA, CDR2 FQGNSA. CDR3 length: 16 amino acids. Trimming cost V 2 bases and J 0 bases, with 11 bases left between them. The CDR3 DNA reads as TGTGCCAGCAGCTTATGGGTCGGCAATAGCAATCAGCCCCAGCATTTT. Its protein product is CASSLWVGNSNQPQHF.

The chain employs TRBV9 and TRBJ2-7; the match to TRBD2 covers 7 bases. CDR3 length: 16 amino acids. The germline gives CDR1 SGDLS, CDR2 YYNGEE. V lost 2 bases to trimming and J lost 0 bases; unmatched junction nucleotides: 8. The CDR3 DNA follows: TGTGCCAGCAGCGTTAACCCGGGGACTATCTCCTACGAGCAGTACTTC. Amino acids: CASSVNPGTISYEQYF.

This clone was counted between two and nine times. This chain connects TRBV7-8 to TRBJ1-4; a weak D match, TRBD1 (5 bases). This CDR3 comprises 14 residues. Germline lookup yields CDR1 SGHVS and CDR2 FQNEAQ. The V gene lost 3 bases and the J gene lost 4 bases, with 9 bases spanning the gap. CDR3: CASSFGRGNEKLFF. The CDR3 region has the DNA TGTGCCAGCAGCTTCGGGAGGGGTAATGAAAAACTGTTTTTT.

V is TRBV9 and J is TRBJ1-5; the match to TRBD1 covers 7 bases. With 4 bases clipped from V and 10 bases from J, the junction kept 11 bases outside the gene matches. There are 14 residues in the CDR3. Germline V gene data show CDR1 as SGDLS and CDR2 as YYNGEE. The CDR3 spells CASSPGTELGPQHF. For the CDR3, the DNA is TGTGCCAGCAGCCCCGGGACAGAGTTGGGACCCCAGCATTTT. The full variable domain, in which reference TRBV9 and TRBJ1-5 provide the parts outside the CDR3, is DSGVTQTPKHLITATGQRVTLRCSPRSGDLSVYWYQQSLDQGLQFLIQYYNGEERAKGNILERFSAQQFPDLHSELNLSSLELGDSALYFCASSPGTELGPQHFGDGTRLSIL.

In its sample, this clone was seen once. V usage is TRBV5-1 and J usage is TRBJ2-5, with TRBD1 identical over 7 bases. V dropped 2 bases and J dropped 5; count of bases not matched to a gene: 12. CDR3 size: 16 residues. The germline gives CDR1 SGHRS, CDR2 YFSETQ. The CDR3 loop is CASSLELGTRGETQYF. In DNA, the CDR3 is TGCGCCAGCAGCTTAGAGTTAGGGACCAGGGGGGAGACCCAGTACTTC.

This rearrangement joins TRBV18 to TRBJ1-2; D gene ambiguous. The germline V gene has CDR1 KGHSH and CDR2 LQKENI. The V end lost 1 base, the J end lost 2 bases, and 8 bases lay between the germline ends. The CDR3 runs to 14 residues. CDR3 residues: CASSPQAENYGYTF. The CDR3 nucleotides read TGTGCCAGCTCACCACAGGCAGAGAACTATGGCTACACCTTC.